One sample yielded the 22 T cell receptor beta chains listed below, sequenced in a study of T cell responses to AZD1222 COVID-19 vaccine (dated by TCRdb to the early 2020s). Per the publication, the time point label means: baseline before first vaccination. Libraries were constructed by the immunoSEQ multiplex PCR assay. What TCRdb holds here is the immuneACCESS table cut down to in-frame rearrangements. Part of the clones is not present; checked against another copy, under half of the missing clones reflect an unresolved V gene, and the others are unexplained. This sample has 90,000 to 100,000 clones in its table, and 70% to 90% of those were observed once. Just under 3% of the sample is in the top ten clones. The sequencing here drew on peripheral blood, taken on day 0 of AZD1222 vaccination. The receptor source for this set is an adult in good health.

The chain is built from TRBV18 and TRBJ1-4; D gene uncertain. Germline lookup yields CDR1 KGHSH and CDR2 LQKENI. Trimming stripped 2 bases from V and 4 bases from J, with 11 bases between. This CDR3 region has 15 residues. CDR3 DNA sequence: TGTGCCAGCTCACCATCCAGAGGGTATAATGAAAAACTGTTTTTT. Its translation: CASSPSRGYNEKLFF.

This sequence joins TRBV2 and TRBJ1-2; D uncertain. The V gene's germline CDR1 is SNHLY and CDR2 FYNNEI. The CDR3 sequence is 13 residues long. Between the trimmed V and J ends, which lost 3 bases and 4 bases, there was a span of 9 bases. The CDR3 protein is CASSDDVRYGYTF. As DNA, the CDR3 is TGTGCCAGCAGTGATGACGTACGCTATGGCTACACCTTC.

The chain links TRBV6-2 or TRBV6-3 to TRBJ2-2; 10 nucleotides match TRBD1. The CDR3 is 15 residues long. The germline V gene encodes CDR1 MNHEY and CDR2 SVGEGT. The V gene end was trimmed by 6 bases and the J gene end by 8 bases; junction bases not matched to a gene: 9. CDR3 protein: CASSPGTGVVGELFF. In nucleotides, the CDR3 is TGTGCCAGCAGCCCTGGGACAGGGGTGGTTGGGGAGCTGTTTTTT.

This clone was seen a single time. The gene calls are TRBV4-2 and TRBJ1-4; D uncertain. This CDR3 region has 15 residues. The V end was cut by 5 bases, the J end by 4 bases, with 14 bases between. Per the germline V gene, CDR1 is LGHNA and CDR2 is YNFKEQ. CDR3 protein: CASSLEQVDNEKLFF. CDR3 in DNA: TGTGCCAGCAGCTTAGAGCAAGTAGATAATGAAAAACTGTTTTTT.

The table lists this clone with a few counts. The chain links TRBV15 to TRBJ2-6; D ambiguous. The CDR3 spans 16 residues. Looked up from germline, CDR1 is LNHNV and CDR2 is YYDKDF (reference sequence). The V gene lost 0 bases and the J gene lost 3 bases, with 9 bases spanning the gap. CDR3 sequence reads: CATSRDRSNGANVLTF. DNA of the CDR3: TGTGCCACCAGCAGAGATAGGAGTAATGGGGCCAACGTCCTGACTTTC.

V and J are TRBV3-1 (or the pseudogene TRBV3-2) and TRBJ2-3; 11 bases match TRBD2. The CDR3 is 19 residues long. Trimming removed 0 bases from V and 2 bases from J; junction bases left unmatched: 10. Germline V lookup: CDR1 LGHDT, CDR2 YNNKEL (reference sequence). Written as DNA, the CDR3 is TGTGCCAGCAGCCAAGATGGGTTGGTAGCGGGAGGGAACACAGATACGCAGTATTTT. Translated: CASSQDGLVAGGNTDTQYF.

This chain links TRBV13 with TRBJ1-3, with unresolved D. V shed 3 bases and J shed 0 bases, with 6 bases lying between them. The CDR3 has 14 amino acids. Looked up from germline, CDR1 is PRHDT and CDR2 is FYEKMQ (reference sequence). CDR3: CASSFGSSGNTIYF. The CDR3 DNA sequence: TGTGCCAGCAGCTTCGGCAGCTCTGGAAACACCATATATTTT.

V gene TRBV3-1 (or the pseudogene TRBV3-2) combines with J gene TRBJ1-6, with D unresolved. Germline V gene data show CDR1 as LGHDT and CDR2 as YNNKEL (reference sequence). Deletions cut 0 bases from V and 7 bases from J, with 10 bases between. The CDR3 runs 15 residues. In DNA form, the CDR3 reads TGTGCCAGCAGCCAAGAAGGGTTCCTGAATTCACCCCTCCACTTT. It encodes CASSQEGFLNSPLHF.

The chain joins TRBV7-2 to TRBJ1-5; D might be TRBD1 (6 bases). The CDR3 length is 14 residues. Trimming removed 5 bases from V and 6 bases from J, with 14 bases in between. The germline V gene has CDR1 SGHTA and CDR2 FQGNSA. CDR3 sequence reads: CASSIQGAGQPQHF. For the CDR3, the DNA is TGTGCCAGCAGCATACAGGGTGCGGGTCAGCCCCAGCATTTT.

The rearrangement uses TRBV27 and TRBJ2-1; the match to TRBD2 covers 7 bases. This CDR3 comprises 14 residues. The V and J ends lost 3 bases and 12 bases, in that order; junction bases with no gene match: 11. CDR1 and CDR2 (germline): MNHEY, SMNVEV (reference sequence). In nucleotides, the CDR3 is TGTGCCAGCAGTTTCTCCCTGGCTGGGGGGGGGCAGTTCTTC. This sequence encodes CASSFSLAGGGQFF.

This chain connects TRBV21-1 to TRBJ2-1; the D segment call TRBD2 is taken from the table without a DNA check. TRBV21-1 is labeled a pseudogene. The CDR3 is 17 residues long. CDR3 loop: CASSKGLAGEAYNEQFF. The CDR3 nucleotides are TGTGCCAGCAGCAAGGGACTAGCGGGAGAGGCCTACAATGAGCAGTTCTTC.

V and J are TRBV5-5 and TRBJ2-2; D perhaps matches TRBD1 (5 bases). Trimming pared 1 base from V and 6 bases from J, leaving 16 bases between. CDR3 length equals 16 residues. Germline lookup yields CDR1 SGHKS and CDR2 YYEKEE (reference sequence). The CDR3 here is CASSLLDTLSSGELFF. The CDR3 coding sequence is TGTGCCAGCAGCTTGCTGGACACCCTATCCTCCGGGGAGCTGTTTTTT.

This clone was observed a single time. This chain uses TRBV7-9 with TRBJ2-2; TRBD1 might be the D (5 bases). The V end lost 5 bases, the J end lost 6 bases, and 16 bases lay between the germline ends. The CDR3 has 15 residues. Per germline, CDR1 SEHNR and CDR2 FQNEAQ (reference sequence). CDR3 in amino acids: CASSPPGAAPGELFF. CDR3 in DNA: TGTGCCAGCAGCCCCCCTGGGGCAGCGCCCGGGGAGCTGTTTTTT.

This chain joins TRBV9 and TRBJ2-3; a weak D match, TRBD1 (6 bases). The germline V gene has CDR1 SGDLS and CDR2 YYNGEE. This CDR3 has 15 residues. The ends were cut back, 1 base at V and 0 bases at J, with 9 bases in the middle. The CDR3 coding sequence is TGTGCCAGCAGCGTAACAGGGATTAGCACAGATACGCAGTATTTT. Protein: CASSVTGISTDTQYF. The entire variable domain, with the rest obtained from reference TRBV9 and TRBJ2-3, is as follows: DSGVTQTPKHLITATGQRVTLRCSPRSGDLSVYWYQQSLDQGLQFLIQYYNGEERAKGNILERFSAQQFPDLHSELNLSSLELGDSALYFCASSVTGISTDTQYFGPGTRLTVL.

The chain is built from TRBV5-1 and TRBJ2-3; the D is unclear. Trimming took 0 bases from V and 6 from J, leaving 11 bases between them. The germline V gene encodes CDR1 SGHRS and CDR2 YFSETQ. The CDR3 spans 14 residues. For the CDR3, the DNA is TGCGCCAGCAGCTTGGAGGGCCGGTCGGATACGCAGTATTTT. Protein product: CASSLEGRSDTQYF.

In its sample, this clone was seen once. This chain joins TRBV6-5 and TRBJ1-2; a weak D match, TRBD1 (5 bases). Trimming removed 0 bases from V and 6 bases from J, with 8 bases in between. The length of the CDR3 is 13 residues. The germline V gene has CDR1 MNHEY and CDR2 SVGAGI. Here the CDR3 DNA reads TGTGCCAGCAGTTACTCGGGGGATAATGGCTACACCTTC. Its protein is CASSYSGDNGYTF.

The chain employs TRBV7-9 and TRBJ2-1; unclear D gene. Germline V gene sequence: CDR1 SEHNR, CDR2 FQNEAQ (reference sequence). V lost 3 bases and J 4 bases, leaving 13 bases between the germline ends. This CDR3 is 15 amino acids long. The CDR3 DNA reads TGTGCCAGCAGCTTGTCCGAAACCGCTTACAATGAGCAGTTCTTC. It translates to CASSLSETAYNEQFF.

The rearrangement links TRBV27 to TRBJ1-6; D is perhaps TRBD1 (5 bases). V was shortened by 2 bases and J by 7 bases, with 12 bases between the two germline ends. CDR3 length: 15 residues. CDR1 and CDR2 from the germline V gene are MNHEY and SMNVEV (reference sequence). The CDR3 nucleotides read TGTGCCAGCAGTTTAGGGGGGTATCGGAATTCACCCCTCCACTTT. It is translated as CASSLGGYRNSPLHF.

This chain uses TRBV6-1 with TRBJ2-1; D perhaps matches TRBD2 (5 bases). CDR1 and CDR2 (germline): MNHNS, SASEGT. The length of the CDR3 is 16 residues. The V gene lost 1 base and the J gene lost 6 bases, with 16 bases spanning the gap. This CDR3 reads CASSEVGGPRPNEQFF. In DNA form, the CDR3 reads TGTGCCAGCAGTGAAGTTGGAGGACCCCGTCCCAATGAGCAGTTCTTC.

The genes are TRBV4-3 and TRBJ2-1; D possibly uses TRBD1 or TRBD2 (6 bases each). Germline V gene sequence: CDR1 LGHNA, CDR2 YSLEER. CDR3 length: 16 residues. The V gene lost 2 bases and the J gene lost 4 bases, with 15 bases spanning the gap. CDR3 DNA sequence: TGCGCCAGCAGCCAAACTTCGGGGGCCCGATACAATGAGCAGTTCTTC. It translates to CASSQTSGARYNEQFF.

In its sample, this clone was seen once. V is TRBV7-6 and J is TRBJ1-1, with a possible D match to TRBD1 (6 bases). V gave up 2 bases and J gave up 6 bases, with 16 bases separating them. Per germline, CDR1 SGHVS and CDR2 FNYEAQ. The CDR3 sequence is 15 residues long. This CDR3 is CASSLPGHPTPEAFF. The DNA for the CDR3 is TGTGCCAGCAGCTTACCGGGACACCCAACCCCTGAAGCTTTCTTT.

V gene TRBV29-1 combines with J gene TRBJ1-2, with a tentative D call TRBD1 (5 bases). V was pared by 7 bases and J by 7 bases, with 19 bases between. This CDR3 comprises 13 residues. CDR1 is SQVTM and CDR2 is ANQGSEA in the germline V gene. CDR3 in DNA: TGCAGCGCTACCGACAGCTTGTCGGTTGGCTACACCTTC. Translated: CSATDSLSVGYTF. Full variable domain (rest looked up from reference TRBV29-1 and TRBJ1-2): SAVISQKPSRDICQRGTSLTIQCQVDSQVTMMFWYRQQPGQSLTLIATANQGSEATYESGFVIDKFPISRPNLTFSTLTVSNMSPEDSSIYLCSATDSLSVGYTFGSGTRLTVV.